The rows below give T cell receptor beta chains drawn from one sample of a study of Graves' ophthalmopathy and Graves' hyperthyroidism. TCRdb ran MiXCR on the multiplex PCR reads and lists one entry per CDR3 protein. The data hold roughly 1.1 million distinct CDR3 sequences, with about 38% observed a single time. The sequenced material came from peripheral blood or thyroid tissue (not recorded which). The source of these receptors is an adult man with Graves' hyperthyroidism. Each CDR3 is given with its conserved first and last residue. The D gene is left open where the match is weak. The size of a clone is reported for some rows only, either as once, few or many, or as a class for expanded clones.

TRBJ1-1,TRBV6-6,NA,NA,CASSETPQGRTEAFF,TGTGCCAGCAGTGAAACCCCTCAGGGGAGGACTGAAGCTTTCTTT
TRBJ1-1,TRBV12-3/TRBV12-4,NA,NA,CASGLASGLIYGAFF,TGTGCTAGTGGTTTGGCATCAGGACTCATCTATGGAGCTTTCTTT
TRBJ2-7,TRBV6-2/TRBV6-3,NA,NA,CASSLTETSYEQYF,TGTGCCAGCAGCCTCACAGAGACCTCCTACGAGCAGTACTTC
TRBJ1-2,TRBV10-3,TRBD1,many,CAINPDRENGYTF,TGTGCCATCAACCCGGACAGGGAGAATGGCTACACCTTC
TRBJ2-5,TRBV14,TRBD2,many,CASKGLGVQETQYF,TGTGCCAGCAAGGGACTAGGGGTTCAAGAGACCCAGTACTTC
TRBJ2-7,TRBV7-9,TRBD1,NA,CASSLADRRQYF,TGTGCCAGCAGCTTAGCGGACAGGCGGCAGTACTTC
TRBJ2-5,TRBV12-3/TRBV12-4,NA,many,CASSLRGRQTQYF,TGTGCCAGCAGTTTGAGGGGGAGACAGACCCAGTACTTC
TRBJ1-6,TRBV5-5,TRBD1,few,CASSLEGGQGISSYNSPLHF,TGTGCCAGCAGCTTGGAGGGAGGACAGGGAATAAGCTCCTATAATTCACCCCTCCACTTT
TRBJ1-1,TRBV7-9,NA,many,CASSFLTSEAFF,TGTGCCAGCAGCTTTCTGACTTCTGAAGCTTTCTTT
TRBJ2-7,TRBV4-3,NA,few,CASSQTQGIYEQYF,TGCGCCAGCAGCCAAACCCAGGGGATCTACGAGCAGTACTTC
TRBJ2-7,TRBV24-1,NA,NA,CATSLGDFYEQYF,TGTGCCACCAGCCTAGGGGACTTCTACGAGCAGTACTTC
TRBJ1-5,TRBV6-5,NA,few,CASSYSRGGGQPQHF,TGTGCCAGCAGTTACTCAAGAGGGGGGGGTCAGCCCCAGCATTTT
TRBJ1-6,TRBV20-1,NA,many,CSARVVRGAGVHSPLHF,TGCAGTGCTAGGGTCGTTCGGGGGGCGGGAGTACATTCACCCCTCCACTTT